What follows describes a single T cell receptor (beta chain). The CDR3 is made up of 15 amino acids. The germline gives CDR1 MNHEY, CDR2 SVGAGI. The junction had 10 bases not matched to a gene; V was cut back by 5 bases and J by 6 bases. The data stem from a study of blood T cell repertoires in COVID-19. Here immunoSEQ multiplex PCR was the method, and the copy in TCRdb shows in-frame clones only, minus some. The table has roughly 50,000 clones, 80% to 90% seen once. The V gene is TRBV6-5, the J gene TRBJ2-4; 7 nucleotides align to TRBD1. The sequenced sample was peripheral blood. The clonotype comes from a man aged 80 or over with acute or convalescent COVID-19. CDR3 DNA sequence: TGTGCCAGCAGTCCCCACGGACAGGAGATAAACATTCAGTACTTC. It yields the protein CASSPHGQEINIQYF.